This entry lists 10 T cell receptor beta chains sequenced from one sample in a study of T cell responses to AZD1222 COVID-19 vaccine. TCRdb keeps only in-frame clones here, not all; method: immunoSEQ multiplex PCR. This sample has about 100,000 clones, with about 85% found just once. The starting material was peripheral blood, obtained on day 0 of AZD1222 vaccination. The receptors were gathered from an adult in good health.

J is TRBJ1-1 and V is TRBV10-1; tentatively, D is TRBD1 (6 bases). The CDR3 length is 17 residues. V lost 0 bases to trimming and J lost 7 bases, with 21 bases between them. CDR1 is WNHNN, CDR2 SYGVQD, per germline (reference sequence). The CDR3 sequence is CASSESRDTLLGGEAFF. CDR3 bases: TGCGCCAGCAGTGAGTCCCGGGACACTTTGCTGGGGGGTGAAGCTTTCTTT.

This chain connects TRBV18 to TRBJ2-7; TRBD2 is a possible D gene (6 bases). CDR3 length: 11 residues. Germline CDR1 reads KGHSH; CDR2 reads LQKENI. Trimming pared 2 bases from V and 9 bases from J, leaving 8 bases between. For the CDR3, the DNA is TGTGCCAGCTCACCAGGAGGGGCGCAGTACTTC. Translation: CASSPGGAQYF. The entire variable domain, with the rest obtained from reference TRBV18 and TRBJ2-7, is as follows: NAGVMQNPRHLVRRRGQEARLRCSPMKGHSHVYWYRQLPEEGLKFMVYLQKENIIDESGMPKERFSAEFPKEGPSILRIQQVVRGDSAAYFCASSPGGAQYFGPGTRLTVT.

The chain couples TRBV19 to TRBJ1-1; the match to TRBD1 covers 8 bases. J was trimmed by 4 bases and V by 5 bases; bases with no gene match: 9. Looked up from germline, CDR1 is LNHDA and CDR2 is SQIVND (reference sequence). The CDR3 spans 15 residues. CDR3 sequence (DNA): TGTGCCAGTAGTCCTACTCGACAGGGGACCACTGAAGCTTTCTTT. Amino acids: CASSPTRQGTTEAFF.

The chain carries TRBV5-1 and TRBJ1-4, with D possibly being TRBD1 (6 bases). With 5 bases removed from V and 0 bases from J, the gap between germline ends came to 11 bases. The CDR3 contains 15 residues. The germline gives CDR1 SGHRS, CDR2 YFSETQ. In DNA form, the CDR3 reads TGCGCCAGCAGACAGGGAGCCTCAACTAATGAAAAACTGTTTTTT. This sequence encodes CASRQGASTNEKLFF.

The chain recombines TRBV6-2 or TRBV6-3 with TRBJ2-1; D might be TRBD2 (6 bases). V was shortened by 5 bases and J by 8 bases, with 22 bases between the two germline ends. Per germline, CDR1 MNHEY and CDR2 SVGEGT. The CDR3 totals 16 residues. DNA of the CDR3: TGTGCCAGCAGTAACTTGGAGGGCAGGGTCGTTGATGAGCAGTTCTTC. It yields the protein CASSNLEGRVVDEQFF.

The CDR3 nucleotides read TGTGCCAGTAGTATAGGCGGCCGAGGGAGGGGACAGCCCCAGCATTTT. Amino acid sequence: CASSIGGRGRGQPQHF. The genes are TRBV19 and TRBJ1-5; maybe TRBD1 (5 bases). Germline assignment: CDR1 LNHDA and CDR2 SQIVND (reference sequence). The CDR3 runs to 16 residues. The V end was cut by 1 base, the J end by 7 bases, with 17 bases between.

The chain employs TRBV28 and TRBJ1-5, with D possibly matching TRBD1 (6 bases). Germline loops: CDR1 MDHEN, CDR2 SYDVKM. V lost 11 bases to trimming and J lost 6 bases, with 17 bases between them. CDR3 size: 13 residues. The CDR3 sequence: CAGSGGAGQPQHF. CDR3 in DNA: TGTGCCGGGTCGGGGGGCGCGGGTCAGCCCCAGCATTTT.

The V and J genes are TRBV29-1 and TRBJ2-1; 9 nucleotides agree with TRBD1. Trimming cost V 6 bases and J 7 bases; bases outside gene matches: 7. The CDR3 extends over 13 amino acids. Germline loops: CDR1 SQVTM, CDR2 ANQGSEA. The CDR3: CSVDKDRGNEQFF. The CDR3, as DNA: TGCAGCGTGGACAAGGACAGGGGAAATGAGCAGTTCTTC.

The gene calls are TRBV2 and TRBJ2-5; TRBD1 aligns across 7 bases. Looked up from germline, CDR1 is SNHLY and CDR2 is FYNNEI. The CDR3 totals 13 residues. V lost 4 bases, J lost 6 bases, and 5 bases stayed unmatched. CDR3 loop: CASSVTGQKTQYF. CDR3 DNA sequence: TGTGCCAGCAGTGTGACAGGGCAAAAGACCCAGTACTTC.

J is TRBJ1-2 and V is TRBV6-5; D ambiguous. This CDR3 has 16 amino acids. Trimming left V 1 base short and J 2 bases short, with 14 bases between. Germline values: CDR1 MNHEY, CDR2 SVGAGI. The CDR3 is CASSYLVGSGNYGYTF. The CDR3, as DNA: TGTGCCAGCAGTTACTTAGTGGGCAGCGGGAACTATGGCTACACCTTC.